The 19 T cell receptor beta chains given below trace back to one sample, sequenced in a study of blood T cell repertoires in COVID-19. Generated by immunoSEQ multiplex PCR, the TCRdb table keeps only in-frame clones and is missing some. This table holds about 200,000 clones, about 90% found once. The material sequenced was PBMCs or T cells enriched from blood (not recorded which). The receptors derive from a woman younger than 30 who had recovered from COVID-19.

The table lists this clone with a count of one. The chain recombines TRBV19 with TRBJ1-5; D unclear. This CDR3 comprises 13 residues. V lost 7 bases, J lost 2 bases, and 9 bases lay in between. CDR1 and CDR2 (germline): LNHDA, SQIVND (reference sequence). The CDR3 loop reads CASKGGGNQPQHF. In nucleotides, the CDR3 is TGTGCCAGTAAAGGAGGTGGCAATCAGCCCCAGCATTTT.

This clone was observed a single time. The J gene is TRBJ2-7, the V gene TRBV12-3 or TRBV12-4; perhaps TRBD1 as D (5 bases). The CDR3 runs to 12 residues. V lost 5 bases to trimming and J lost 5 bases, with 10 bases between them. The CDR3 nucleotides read TGTGCCAGCAGTGATCCAGGGAACGAGCAGTACTTC. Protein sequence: CASSDPGNEQYF.

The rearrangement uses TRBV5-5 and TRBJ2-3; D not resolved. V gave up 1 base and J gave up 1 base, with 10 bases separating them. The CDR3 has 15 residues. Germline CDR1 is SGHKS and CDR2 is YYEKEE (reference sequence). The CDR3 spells CASSLFLSGTDTQYF. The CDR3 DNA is TGTGCCAGCAGCTTGTTCCTGTCCGGCACAGATACGCAGTATTTT.

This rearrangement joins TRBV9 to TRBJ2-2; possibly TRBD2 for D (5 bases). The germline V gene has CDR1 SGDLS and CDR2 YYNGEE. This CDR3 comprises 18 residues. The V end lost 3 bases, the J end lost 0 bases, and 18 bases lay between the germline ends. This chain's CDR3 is CASSAAGSGGANTGELFF. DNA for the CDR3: TGTGCCAGCAGCGCAGCAGGATCTGGAGGCGCGAACACCGGGGAGCTGTTTTTT.

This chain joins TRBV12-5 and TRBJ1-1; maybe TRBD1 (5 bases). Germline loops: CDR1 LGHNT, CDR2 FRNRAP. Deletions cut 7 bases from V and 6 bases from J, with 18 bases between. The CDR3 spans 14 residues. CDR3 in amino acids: CASALTRQISEAFF. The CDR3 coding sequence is TGTGCTAGTGCTCTTACCCGACAGATCTCTGAAGCTTTCTTT.

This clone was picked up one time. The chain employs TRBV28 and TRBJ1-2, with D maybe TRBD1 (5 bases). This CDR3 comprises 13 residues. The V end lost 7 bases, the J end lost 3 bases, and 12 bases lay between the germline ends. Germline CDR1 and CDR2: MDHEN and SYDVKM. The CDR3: CASNKRGYYGYTF. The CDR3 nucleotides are TGTGCCAGCAATAAGCGGGGGTACTATGGCTACACCTTC.

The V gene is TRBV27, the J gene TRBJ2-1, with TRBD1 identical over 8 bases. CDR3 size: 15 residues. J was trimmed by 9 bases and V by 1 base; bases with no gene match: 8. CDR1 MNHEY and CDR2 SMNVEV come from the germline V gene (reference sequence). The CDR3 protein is CASSLFGTGYGEQFF. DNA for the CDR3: TGTGCCAGCAGTTTATTTGGGACAGGTTATGGTGAGCAGTTCTTC.

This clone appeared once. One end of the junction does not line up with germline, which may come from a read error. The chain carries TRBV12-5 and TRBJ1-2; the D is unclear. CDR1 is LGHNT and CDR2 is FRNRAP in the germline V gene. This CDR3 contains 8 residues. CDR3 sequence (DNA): TGTGTTAGTGGTTCCCGTTCCTTC. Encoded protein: CVSGSRSF. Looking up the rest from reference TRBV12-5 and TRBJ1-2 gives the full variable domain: DARVTQTPRHKVTEMGQEVTMRCQPILGHNTVFWYRQTMMQGLELLAYFRNRAPLDDSGMPKDRFSAEMPDATLATLKIQPSEPRDSAVYFCVSGSRSFGSGTRLTVV.

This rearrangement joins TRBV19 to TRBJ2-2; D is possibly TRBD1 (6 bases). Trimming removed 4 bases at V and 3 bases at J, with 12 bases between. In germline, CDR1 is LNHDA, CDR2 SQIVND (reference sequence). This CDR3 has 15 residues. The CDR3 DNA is TGTGCCAGTAGTACATGGGACACATACACCGGGGAGCTGTTTTTT. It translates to CASSTWDTYTGELFF.

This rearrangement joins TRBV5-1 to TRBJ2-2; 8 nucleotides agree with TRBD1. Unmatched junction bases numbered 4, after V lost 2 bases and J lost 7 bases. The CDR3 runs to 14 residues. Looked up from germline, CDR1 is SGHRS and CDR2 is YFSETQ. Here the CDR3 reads CASSFQGAGGELFF. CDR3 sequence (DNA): TGCGCCAGCAGCTTCCAGGGGGCGGGCGGGGAGCTGTTTTTT.

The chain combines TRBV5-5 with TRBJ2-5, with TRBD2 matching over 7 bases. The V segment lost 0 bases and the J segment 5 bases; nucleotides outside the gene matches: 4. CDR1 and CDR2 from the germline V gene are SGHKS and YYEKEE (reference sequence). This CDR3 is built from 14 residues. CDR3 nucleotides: TGTGCCAGCAGCTTGGAACGGGGAGGGGAGACCCAGTACTTC. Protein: CASSLERGGETQYF. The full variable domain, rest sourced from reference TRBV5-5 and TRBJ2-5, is DAGVTQSPTHLIKTRGQQVTLRCSPISGHKSVSWYQQVLGQGPQFIFQYYEKEERGRGNFPDRFSARQFPNYSSELNVNALLLGDSALYLCASSLERGGETQYFGPGTRLLVL.

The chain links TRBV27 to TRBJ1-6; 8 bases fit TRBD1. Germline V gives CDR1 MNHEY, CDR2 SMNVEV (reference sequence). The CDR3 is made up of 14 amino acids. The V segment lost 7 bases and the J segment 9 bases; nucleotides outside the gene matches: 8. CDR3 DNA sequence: TGTGCCAGCAACCCGACAGGGGAGATTTCACCCCTCCACTTT. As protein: CASNPTGEISPLHF.

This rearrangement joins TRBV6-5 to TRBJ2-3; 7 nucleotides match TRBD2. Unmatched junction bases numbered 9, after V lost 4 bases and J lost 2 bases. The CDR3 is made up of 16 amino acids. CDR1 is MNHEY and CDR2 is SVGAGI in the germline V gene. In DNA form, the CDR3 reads TGTGCCAGCAGTTGGGGAGGGGAGGGGACCACAGATACGCAGTATTTT. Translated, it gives CASSWGGEGTTDTQYF.

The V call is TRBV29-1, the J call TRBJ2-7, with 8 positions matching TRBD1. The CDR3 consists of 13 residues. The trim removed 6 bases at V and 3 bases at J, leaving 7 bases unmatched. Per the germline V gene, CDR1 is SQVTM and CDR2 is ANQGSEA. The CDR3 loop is CSVNPGTGYEQYF. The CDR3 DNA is TGCAGCGTAAACCCCGGGACAGGCTACGAGCAGTACTTC.

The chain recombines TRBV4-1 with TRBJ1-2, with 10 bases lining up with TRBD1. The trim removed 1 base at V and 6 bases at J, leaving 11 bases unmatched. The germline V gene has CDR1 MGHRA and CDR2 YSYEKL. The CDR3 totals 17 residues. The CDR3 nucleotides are TGCGCCAGCAGCCAAGCATTCCGGGACAGGGGATACGATGGCTACACCTTC. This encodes CASSQAFRDRGYDGYTF.

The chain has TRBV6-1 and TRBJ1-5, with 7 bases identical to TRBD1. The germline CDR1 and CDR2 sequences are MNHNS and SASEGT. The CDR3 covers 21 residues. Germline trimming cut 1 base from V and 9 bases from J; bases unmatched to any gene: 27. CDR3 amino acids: CASSEVGTEGISRDLISPQHF. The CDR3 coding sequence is TGTGCCAGCAGTGAAGTAGGGACAGAGGGTATATCACGGGACCTGATATCGCCCCAGCATTTT.

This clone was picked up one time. The CDR3 loop reads CASSQVLQGRNQPQHF. DNA of the CDR3: TGTGCCAGCAGCCAAGTCCTCCAGGGGCGCAATCAGCCCCAGCATTTT. V and J are TRBV14 and TRBJ1-5; a weak D match, TRBD1 (6 bases). V was trimmed by 1 base and J by 2 bases, leaving 12 bases between them. The CDR3 covers 16 residues. The germline CDR1 and CDR2 sequences are SGHDN and FVKESK.

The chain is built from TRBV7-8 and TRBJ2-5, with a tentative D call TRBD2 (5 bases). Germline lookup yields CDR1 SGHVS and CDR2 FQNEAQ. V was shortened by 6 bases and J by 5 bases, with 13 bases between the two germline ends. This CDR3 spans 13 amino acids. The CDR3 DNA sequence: TGTGCCAGCAGGCTCCCGGGAAGGGAGACCCAGTACTTC. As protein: CASRLPGRETQYF.

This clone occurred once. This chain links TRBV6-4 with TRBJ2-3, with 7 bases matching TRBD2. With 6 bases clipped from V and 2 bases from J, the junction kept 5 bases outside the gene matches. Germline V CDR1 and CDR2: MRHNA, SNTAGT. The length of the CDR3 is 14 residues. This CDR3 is CASSERGFTDTQYF. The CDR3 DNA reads TGTGCCAGCAGCGAGCGGGGATTCACAGATACGCAGTATTTT.